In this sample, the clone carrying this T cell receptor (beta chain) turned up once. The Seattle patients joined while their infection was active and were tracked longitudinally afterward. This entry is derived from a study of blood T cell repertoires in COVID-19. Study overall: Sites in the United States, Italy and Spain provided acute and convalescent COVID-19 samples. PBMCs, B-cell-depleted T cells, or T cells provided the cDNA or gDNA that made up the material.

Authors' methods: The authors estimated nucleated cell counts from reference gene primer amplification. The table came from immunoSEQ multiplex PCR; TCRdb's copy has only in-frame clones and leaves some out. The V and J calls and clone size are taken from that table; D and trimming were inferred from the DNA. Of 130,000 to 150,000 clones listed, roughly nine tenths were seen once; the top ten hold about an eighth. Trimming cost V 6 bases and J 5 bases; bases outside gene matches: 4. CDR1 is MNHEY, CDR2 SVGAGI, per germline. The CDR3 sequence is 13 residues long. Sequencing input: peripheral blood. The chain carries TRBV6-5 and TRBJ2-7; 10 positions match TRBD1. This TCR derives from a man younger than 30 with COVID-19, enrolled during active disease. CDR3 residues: CASRAGTGDEQYF. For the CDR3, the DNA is TGTGCCAGCAGAGCCGGGACAGGGGACGAGCAGTACTTC.